Each of the 17 T cell receptor beta chains below was sequenced from the same sample in a study of T cell changes during pregnancy in multiple sclerosis. TCRdb's table, derived via immunoSEQ multiplex PCR, lists solely in-frame clones and lacks some. The sample holds about 68,000 clones, 90% seen once. Here the sequenced sample was peripheral blood, taken in the third trimester of pregnancy. Every receptor here comes from a female donor with multiple sclerosis, enrolled in a pregnancy study.

The chain combines TRBV5-1 with TRBJ2-2; TRBD1 aligns across 8 bases. J gave up 1 base and V 3 bases, and 5 bases lay outside the gene matches. This CDR3 is built from 16 residues. Per the germline V gene, CDR1 is SGHRS and CDR2 is YFSETQ. The CDR3 nucleotides read TGCGCCAGCAGCTCCCCCGGGACAGGGAACACCGGGGAGCTGTTTTTT. Translating it yields CASSSPGTGNTGELFF.

The chain carries TRBV11-3 and TRBJ2-7; 12 bases fit TRBD1. V lost 5 bases to trimming and J lost 6 bases; unmatched junction nucleotides: 8. From germline, CDR1 is SGHNT and CDR2 YENEEA. The CDR3 is 15 residues long. The CDR3 DNA follows: TGTGCCAGCAGCCCGGGACAGGGGGCGGCTCGCGAGCAGTACTTC. It is translated as CASSPGQGAAREQYF.

This chain joins TRBV7-9 and TRBJ2-7; perhaps TRBD1 as D (7 bases). The germline gives CDR1 SEHNR, CDR2 FQNEAQ (reference sequence). This CDR3 has 14 amino acids. V gave up 5 bases and J gave up 6 bases, with 17 bases separating them. The CDR3 here is CASSQGGVLFEQYF. In nucleotides, the CDR3 is TGTGCCAGCAGCCAGGGGGGAGTTCTCTTCGAGCAGTACTTC.

This chain connects TRBV14 to TRBJ2-2; D is uncertain. V was trimmed by 1 base and J by 5 bases, leaving 8 bases between them. Germline V gene data show CDR1 as SGHDN and CDR2 as FVKESK. This CDR3 contains 14 residues. CDR3 protein: CASSQATETGELFF. Here the CDR3 DNA reads TGTGCCAGCAGCCAAGCTACAGAGACCGGGGAGCTGTTTTTT.

The chain has TRBV4-2 and TRBJ1-4; no reliable D call. Trimming pared 1 base from V and 5 bases from J, leaving 11 bases between. Germline assignment: CDR1 LGHNA and CDR2 YNFKEQ. The length of the CDR3 is 15 residues. The CDR3 is CASSQVAVGNEKLFF. CDR3 bases: TGTGCCAGCAGCCAAGTAGCCGTAGGAAATGAAAAACTGTTTTTT.

The CDR3 spells CASSPGQGLNEQYF. CDR3 nucleotides: TGTGCCAGCAGCCCGGGACAGGGACTTAACGAGCAGTACTTC. The gene calls are TRBV2 and TRBJ2-7; 9 nucleotides align to TRBD1. This CDR3 is built from 14 residues. Trimming took 6 bases from V and 5 from J; bases not matched to a gene: 8. Germline CDR1 and CDR2: SNHLY and FYNNEI.

The chain has TRBV19 and TRBJ1-6; weak D call: TRBD1 (5 bases). The CDR3 extends over 14 amino acids. V was pared by 4 bases and J by 10 bases, with 14 bases between. Germline CDR1 LNHDA, CDR2 SQIVND (reference sequence). The CDR3 DNA reads TGTGCCAGTAGTACCCCGGGGGTAGGGTCACCCCTCCACTTT. As protein: CASSTPGVGSPLHF.

The DNA for the CDR3 is TGCGCCAGCAGCCATTCCGAAGGGGGATATGGAAATGGCTACACCTTC. Protein product: CASSHSEGGYGNGYTF. The chain employs TRBV4-3 and TRBJ1-2, with D possibly TRBD1 on 6 matching bases. Trimming stripped 3 bases from V and 6 bases from J, with 20 bases between. CDR3 length equals 16 residues. Germline CDR1 and CDR2: LGHNA and YSLEER.

V usage is TRBV30 and J usage is TRBJ2-5, with D perhaps matching TRBD2 (6 bases). The length of the CDR3 is 14 residues. Trimming stripped 0 bases from V and 2 bases from J, with 10 bases between. The germline CDR1 and CDR2 sequences are GTSNPN and SVGIG (reference sequence). CDR3 region: CAWSVGRRQETQYF. DNA of the CDR3: TGTGCCTGGAGTGTAGGGAGGAGGCAAGAGACCCAGTACTTC.

J is TRBJ2-2 and V is TRBV9; 8 bases map to TRBD2. V gave up 6 bases and J gave up 3 bases; unmatched junction bases: 19. This CDR3 is built from 19 residues. In germline, CDR1 is SGDLS, CDR2 YYNGEE. The chain's CDR3 is CASILLPRRGVAHTGELFF. The DNA of the CDR3 is TGTGCCAGCATCCTTCTCCCTAGGCGGGGGGTCGCGCACACCGGGGAGCTGTTTTTT.

CDR3 protein: CASSFLGFDREKGEKLFF. The CDR3 bases are TGCGCCAGCAGCTTTTTAGGGTTCGACAGGGAAAAGGGTGAAAAACTGTTTTTT. This chain connects TRBV5-1 to TRBJ1-4, with 7 positions matching TRBD1. CDR1 is SGHRS and CDR2 is YFSETQ in the germline V gene. CDR3 length equals 18 residues. Unmatched junction bases numbered 17, after V lost 2 bases and J lost 7 bases.

This clone came up once. The chain couples TRBV19 to TRBJ2-2, with TRBD1 matching 7 bases. This CDR3 comprises 14 residues. In germline, CDR1 is LNHDA, CDR2 SQIVND (reference sequence). V trimming: 6 bases; J trimming: 2 bases; junction bases outside the gene matches: 3. The CDR3 bases are TGTGCCAGTAGGGGGACAGCTAACACCGGGGAGCTGTTTTTT. It yields the protein CASRGTANTGELFF.

The V and J genes are TRBV19 and TRBJ2-1, with 12 bases fitting TRBD2. Unmatched junction bases numbered 15, after V lost 1 base and J lost 2 bases. This CDR3 is built from 21 residues. Germline V lookup: CDR1 LNHDA, CDR2 SQIVND (reference sequence). CDR3 sequence: CASSIGLAGGSSGVPYNEQFF. CDR3 in DNA: TGTGCCAGTAGTATAGGGCTAGCGGGAGGGTCGTCGGGCGTGCCCTACAATGAGCAGTTCTTC.

J is TRBJ2-5 and V is TRBV7-2, with TRBD1 identical over 9 bases. The CDR3 runs to 16 residues. Germline CDR1 SGHTA, CDR2 FQGNSA. V shed 5 bases, J shed 5 bases, and the junction held 12 bases outside the gene matches. The CDR3 sequence: CASSPQTGQGAETQYF. The DNA for the CDR3 is TGTGCCAGCAGCCCCCAGACGGGACAGGGCGCGGAGACCCAGTACTTC.

The chain uses TRBV5-8 and TRBJ1-5; D is undetermined. In germline, CDR1 is SGHTS, CDR2 YDEGEE. V dropped 7 bases and J dropped 4 bases, with 6 bases sitting between them. The CDR3 consists of 11 residues. The chain's CDR3 is CASALNQPQHF. CDR3 DNA sequence: TGTGCCAGCGCCCTAAATCAGCCCCAGCATTTT.

This clone showed up just a few times. The chain recombines TRBV30 with TRBJ1-1; 8 bases are a match to TRBD1. V dropped 2 bases and J dropped 3; count of bases not matched to a gene: 5. The CDR3 runs to 14 residues. The V gene's germline CDR1 is GTSNPN and CDR2 SVGIG (reference sequence). The CDR3 DNA follows: TGTGCCTGGAGTACAACGACAGGGGACACTGAAGCTTTCTTT. It yields the protein CAWSTTTGDTEAFF.

V is TRBV2 and J is TRBJ2-2, with 9 bases aligning to TRBD1. The ends lost 9 bases at V and 3 bases at J; junction bases unmatched: 5. This CDR3 region has 14 residues. Germline V gene lookup returns CDR1 SNHLY and CDR2 FYNNEI. CDR3 loop: CARTRTGDTGELFF. For the CDR3, the DNA is TGTGCCAGAACACGGACAGGGGACACCGGGGAGCTGTTTTTT.